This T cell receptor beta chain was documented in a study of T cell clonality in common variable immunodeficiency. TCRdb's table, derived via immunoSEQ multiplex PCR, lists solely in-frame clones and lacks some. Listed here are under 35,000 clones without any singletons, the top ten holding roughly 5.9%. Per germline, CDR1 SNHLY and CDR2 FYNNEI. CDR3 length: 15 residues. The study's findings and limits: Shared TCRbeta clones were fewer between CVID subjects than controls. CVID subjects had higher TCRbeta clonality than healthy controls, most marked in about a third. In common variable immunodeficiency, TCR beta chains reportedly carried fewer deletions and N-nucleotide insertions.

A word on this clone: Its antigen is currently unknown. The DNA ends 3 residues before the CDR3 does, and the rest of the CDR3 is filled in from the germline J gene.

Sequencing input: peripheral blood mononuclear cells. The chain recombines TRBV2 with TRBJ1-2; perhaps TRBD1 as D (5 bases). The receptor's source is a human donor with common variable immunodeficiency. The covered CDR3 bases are TGTGCCAGCAGGCACCCGGGACTGGAGAATTCGGGC. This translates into CASRHPGLENSG. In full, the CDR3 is CASRHPGLENSGYTF.